The TCR beta chain under discussion was sequenced for a study of Ad26.COV2.S vaccination and SARS-CoV-2 variants. The wider study: Once, or twice with 56 days between doses, Ad26.COV2.S was given intramuscularly.

The treatment is: roughly 19 received Ad26.COV2.S at low or high dose, single or two shots; 5 received placebo; per-sample allocation not given. Sampling was done on day 63 after the first vaccine or placebo injection. Trimming took off 1 base at V and 7 bases at J, with 11 bases between the two ends. This CDR3 region has 13 residues. Germline values: CDR1 LGHNA, CDR2 YSLEER. Repertoires were generated with immunoSEQ multiplex PCR, while TCRdb's copy carries only in-frame clones and drops some. The data show 250,000 or so clones, with around nine tenths seen just once and about 2.7% held by the top ten.

The input for sequencing was peripheral blood, taken in a trial of Ad26.COV2.S vaccine versus placebo. The receptor was derived from a person between 18 and 65 years old who received the Ad26.COV2.S COVID-19 vaccine or a placebo. V is TRBV4-3 and J is TRBJ2-7; no definite D call. The CDR3 protein is CASSQAQNREQYF. The CDR3 bases are TGCGCCAGCAGCCAAGCCCAAAATAGGGAGCAGTACTTC.